The sequence of this T cell receptor (beta chain) was determined in a study of monozygotic twins with inflammatory bowel disease. Study-level findings and limits: The study supported no single strong signal or clonotype linked to IBD. Healthy twins shared more clonotypes with others than IBD patients, most markedly active ones. IBD patients had lower TCRbeta diversity (inverse Simpson) than healthy co-twins.

It was around 3.5 ug of total RNA that each TCR library used. One entry per CDR3 protein, without DNA, is what TCRdb gives after re-calling the 5' RACE reads. Its table lists hundreds of thousands of distinct CDR3 sequences. To note about this clonotype: Its matching antigen is unknown.

Material for sequencing was blood. This clonotype was sampled from a human donor with ulcerative colitis or Crohn's disease, or a healthy co-twin of an affected twin (not recorded which).

CDR3 region: CASSPFAGYGYTF. This rearrangement joins TRBV7-2 to TRBJ1-2. Germline loops: CDR1 SGHTA, CDR2 FQGNSA. The CDR3 contains 13 residues.